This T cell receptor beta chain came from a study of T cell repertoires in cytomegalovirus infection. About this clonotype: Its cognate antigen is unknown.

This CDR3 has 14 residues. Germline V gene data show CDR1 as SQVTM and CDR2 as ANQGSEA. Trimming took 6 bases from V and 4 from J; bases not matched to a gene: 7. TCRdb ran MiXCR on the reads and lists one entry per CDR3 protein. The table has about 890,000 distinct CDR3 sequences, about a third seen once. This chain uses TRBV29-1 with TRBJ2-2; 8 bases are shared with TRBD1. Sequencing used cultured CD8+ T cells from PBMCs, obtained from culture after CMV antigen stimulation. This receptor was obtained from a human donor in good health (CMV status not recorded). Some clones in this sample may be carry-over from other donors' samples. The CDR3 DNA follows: TGCAGCGTGGCAGGGGGCGCGGGCACCGGGGAGCTGTTTTTT. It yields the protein CSVAGGAGTGELFF.